This T cell receptor (beta chain) was recovered during a study of blood T cell repertoires in COVID-19. Study overall: T cells, B-cell-depleted T cells, or PBMCs supplied cDNA or gDNA.

Assignment of participants to cohorts was predicated upon participant-reported clinical history. Donors in Cohort 3 who had recovered were those with two negative PCRs, healthcare professional clearance, or resolution of their symptoms. Here immunoSEQ multiplex PCR was the method, and the copy in TCRdb shows in-frame clones only, minus some. The sample records 150,000 or so clones, 80% to 90% being singletons. CDR1 and CDR2 from the germline V gene are MNHEY and SVGAGI. The CDR3 totals 13 residues. V was pared by 5 bases and J by 1 base, with 8 bases between. The chain couples TRBV6-5 to TRBJ1-1; the D is unclear. The sample was PBMCs or T cells enriched from blood (not recorded which). This receptor was obtained from a man between 50 and 59 years old who had recovered from COVID-19. The DNA for the CDR3 is TGTGCCAGCAGTCTACGCGGGAACACTGAAGCTTTCTTT. Its protein product is CASSLRGNTEAFF.